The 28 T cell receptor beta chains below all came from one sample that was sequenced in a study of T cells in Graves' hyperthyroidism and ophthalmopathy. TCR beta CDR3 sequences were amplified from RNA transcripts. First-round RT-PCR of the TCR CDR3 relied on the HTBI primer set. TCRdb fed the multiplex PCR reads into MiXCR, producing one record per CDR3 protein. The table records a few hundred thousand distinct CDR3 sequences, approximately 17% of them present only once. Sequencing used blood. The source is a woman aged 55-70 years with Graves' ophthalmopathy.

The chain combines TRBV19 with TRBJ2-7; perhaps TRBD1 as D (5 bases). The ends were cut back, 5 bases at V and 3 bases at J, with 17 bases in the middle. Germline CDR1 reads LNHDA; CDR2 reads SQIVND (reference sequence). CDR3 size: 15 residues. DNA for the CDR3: TGTGCCAGTAGTGGATTGGACACCGGAAGCTACGAGCAGTACTTC. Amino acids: CASSGLDTGSYEQYF.

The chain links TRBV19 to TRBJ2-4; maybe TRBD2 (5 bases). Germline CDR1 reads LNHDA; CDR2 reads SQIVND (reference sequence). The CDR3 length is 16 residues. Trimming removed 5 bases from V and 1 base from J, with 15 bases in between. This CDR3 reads CASSPRTGYAKNIQYF. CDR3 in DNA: TGTGCCAGTAGTCCACGGACGGGGTACGCCAAAAACATTCAGTACTTC.

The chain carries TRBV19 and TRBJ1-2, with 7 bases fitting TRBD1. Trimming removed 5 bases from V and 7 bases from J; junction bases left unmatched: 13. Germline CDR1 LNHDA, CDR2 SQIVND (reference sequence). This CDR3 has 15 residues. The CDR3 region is CASSLRGAASSGYTF. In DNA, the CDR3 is TGTGCCAGTAGTCTCAGGGGGGCTGCCTCTTCTGGCTACACCTTC.

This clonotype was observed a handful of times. In DNA, the CDR3 is TGTGCCAGCAGCCCGGGCCCGAGCTCCTACAATGAGCAGTTCTTC. Encoded protein: CASSPGPSSYNEQFF. The genes are TRBV7-2 and TRBJ2-1; D is undetermined. Germline V gene data show CDR1 as SGHTA and CDR2 as FQGNSA. The CDR3 covers 15 residues. V dropped 5 bases and J dropped 0 bases, with 11 bases sitting between them.

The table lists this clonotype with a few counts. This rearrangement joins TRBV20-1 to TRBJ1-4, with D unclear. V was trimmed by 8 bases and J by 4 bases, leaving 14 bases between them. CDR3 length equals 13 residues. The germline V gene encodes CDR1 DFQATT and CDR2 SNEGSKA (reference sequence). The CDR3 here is CSPGRTGNEKLFF. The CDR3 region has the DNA TGCAGTCCCGGACGAACGGGTAATGAAAAACTGTTTTTT.

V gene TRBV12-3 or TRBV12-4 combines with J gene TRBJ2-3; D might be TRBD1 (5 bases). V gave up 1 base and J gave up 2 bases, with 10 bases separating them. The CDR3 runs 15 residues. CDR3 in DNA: TGTGCCAGCAGTTTAGGTGTAGGGGTCACAGATACGCAGTATTTT. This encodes CASSLGVGVTDTQYF.

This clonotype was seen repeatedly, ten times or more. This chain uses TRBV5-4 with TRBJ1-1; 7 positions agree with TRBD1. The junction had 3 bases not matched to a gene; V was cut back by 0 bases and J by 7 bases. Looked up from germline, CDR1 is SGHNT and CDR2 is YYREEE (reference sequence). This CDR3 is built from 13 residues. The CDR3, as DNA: TGTGCCAGCAGCTTGGCTGCAGGGGGTGAAGCTTTCTTT. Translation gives CASSLAAGGEAFF. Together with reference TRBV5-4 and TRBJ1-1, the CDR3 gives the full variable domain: ETGVTQSPTHLIKTRGQQVTLRCSSQSGHNTVSWYQQALGQGPQFIFQYYREEENGRGNFPPRFSGLQFPNYSSELNVNALELDDSALYLCASSLAAGGEAFFGQGTRLTVV.

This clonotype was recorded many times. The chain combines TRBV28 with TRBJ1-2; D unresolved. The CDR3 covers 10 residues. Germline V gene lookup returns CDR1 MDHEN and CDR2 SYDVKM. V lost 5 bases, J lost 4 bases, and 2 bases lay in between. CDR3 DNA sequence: TGTGCCAGCAGTGGCTATGGCTACACCTTC. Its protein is CASSGYGYTF.

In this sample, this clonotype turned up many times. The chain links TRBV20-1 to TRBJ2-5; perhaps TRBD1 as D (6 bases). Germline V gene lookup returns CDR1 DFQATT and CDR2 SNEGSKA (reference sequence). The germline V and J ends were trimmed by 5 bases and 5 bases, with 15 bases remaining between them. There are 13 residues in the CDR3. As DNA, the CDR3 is TGCAGTGCTCACAGGGAGCCCGGGGAGACCCAGTACTTC. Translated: CSAHREPGETQYF.

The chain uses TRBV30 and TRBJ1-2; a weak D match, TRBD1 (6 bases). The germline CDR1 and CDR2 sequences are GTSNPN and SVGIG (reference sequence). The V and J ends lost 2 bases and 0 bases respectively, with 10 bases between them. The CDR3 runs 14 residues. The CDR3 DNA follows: TGTGCCTGGAGTCGGGGGGGCCCTAACTATGGCTACACCTTC. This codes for CAWSRGGPNYGYTF.

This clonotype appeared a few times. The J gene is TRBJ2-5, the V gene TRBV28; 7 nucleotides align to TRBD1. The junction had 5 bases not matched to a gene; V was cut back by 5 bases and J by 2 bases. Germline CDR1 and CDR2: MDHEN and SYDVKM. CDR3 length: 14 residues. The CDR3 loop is CASSKGQLQETQYF. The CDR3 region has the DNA TGTGCCAGCAGTAAGGGACAGCTACAAGAGACCCAGTACTTC.

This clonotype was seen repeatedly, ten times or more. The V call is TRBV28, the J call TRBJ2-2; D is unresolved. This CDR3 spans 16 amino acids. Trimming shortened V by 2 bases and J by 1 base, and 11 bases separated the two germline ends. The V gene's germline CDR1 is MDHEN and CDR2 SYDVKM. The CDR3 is CASSLSGPMNTGELFF. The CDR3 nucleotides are TGTGCCAGCAGTTTAAGTGGGCCCATGAACACCGGGGAGCTGTTTTTT.

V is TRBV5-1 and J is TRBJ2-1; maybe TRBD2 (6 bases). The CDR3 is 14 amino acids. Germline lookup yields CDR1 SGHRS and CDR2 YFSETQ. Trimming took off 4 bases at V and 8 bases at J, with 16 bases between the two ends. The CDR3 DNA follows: TGCGCCAGCAGCCCCGCGGGGACGGTAGATGAGCAGTTCTTC. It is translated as CASSPAGTVDEQFF. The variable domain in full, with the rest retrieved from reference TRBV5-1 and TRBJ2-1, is KAGVTQTPRYLIKTRGQQVTLSCSPISGHRSVSWYQQTPGQGLQFLFEYFSETQRNKGNFPGRFSGRQFSNSRSEMNVSTLELGDSALYLCASSPAGTVDEQFFGPGTRLTVL.

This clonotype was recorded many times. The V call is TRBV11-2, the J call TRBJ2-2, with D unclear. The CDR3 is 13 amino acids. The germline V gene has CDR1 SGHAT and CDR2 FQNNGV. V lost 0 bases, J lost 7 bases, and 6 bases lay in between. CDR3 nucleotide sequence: TGTGCCAGCAGCTTAGACAGGCGCGGGGAGCTGTTTTTT. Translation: CASSLDRRGELFF.

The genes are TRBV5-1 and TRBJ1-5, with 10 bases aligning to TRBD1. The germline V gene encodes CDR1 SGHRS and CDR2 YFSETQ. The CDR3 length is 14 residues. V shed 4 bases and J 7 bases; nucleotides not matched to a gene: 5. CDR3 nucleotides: TGCGCCAGCAGCGAGGGACAGGGGTTGCAGCCCCAGCATTTT. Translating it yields CASSEGQGLQPQHF.

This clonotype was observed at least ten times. CDR3 sequence reads: CSASREADTQYF. CDR3 nucleotide sequence: TGCAGTGCTAGCAGGGAGGCAGATACGCAGTATTTT. The V call is TRBV20-1, the J call TRBJ2-3, with D perhaps TRBD2 (6 bases). CDR1 is DFQATT, CDR2 SNEGSKA, per germline (reference sequence). CDR3 length: 12 residues. The V end lost 3 bases, the J end lost 4 bases, and 8 bases lay between the germline ends.

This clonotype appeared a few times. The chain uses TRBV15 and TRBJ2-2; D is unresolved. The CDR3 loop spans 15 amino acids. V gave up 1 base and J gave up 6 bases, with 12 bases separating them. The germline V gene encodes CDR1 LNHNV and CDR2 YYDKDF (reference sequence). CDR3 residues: CATSRGSWFPGELFF. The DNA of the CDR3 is TGTGCCACCAGCAGAGGATCGTGGTTTCCCGGGGAGCTGTTTTTT. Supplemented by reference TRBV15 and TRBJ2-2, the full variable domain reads DAMVIQNPRYQVTQFGKPVTLSCSQTLNHNVMYWYQQKSSQAPKLLFHYYDKDFNNEADTPDNFQSRRPNTSFCFLDIRSPGLGDTAMYLCATSRGSWFPGELFFGEGSRLTVL.

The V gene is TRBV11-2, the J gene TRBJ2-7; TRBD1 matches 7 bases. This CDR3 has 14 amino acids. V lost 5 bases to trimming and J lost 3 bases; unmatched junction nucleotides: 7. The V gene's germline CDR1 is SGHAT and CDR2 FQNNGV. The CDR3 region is CASSIGQVYYEQYF. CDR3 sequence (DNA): TGTGCCAGCAGCATAGGACAGGTCTACTACGAGCAGTACTTC.

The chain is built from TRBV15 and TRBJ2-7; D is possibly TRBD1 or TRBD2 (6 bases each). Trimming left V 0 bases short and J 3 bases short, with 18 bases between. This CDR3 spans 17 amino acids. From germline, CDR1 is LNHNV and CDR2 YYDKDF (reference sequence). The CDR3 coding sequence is TGTGCCACCAGCAGAGATGGGGGGCTTCCCCGGAACTACGAGCAGTACTTC. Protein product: CATSRDGGLPRNYEQYF.

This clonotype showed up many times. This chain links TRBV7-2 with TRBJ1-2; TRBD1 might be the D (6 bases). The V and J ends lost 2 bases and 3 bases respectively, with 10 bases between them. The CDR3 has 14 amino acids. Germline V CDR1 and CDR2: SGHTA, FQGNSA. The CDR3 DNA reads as TGTGCCAGCAGCTTACAGGGGTGGGACTATGGCTACACCTTC. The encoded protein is CASSLQGWDYGYTF.

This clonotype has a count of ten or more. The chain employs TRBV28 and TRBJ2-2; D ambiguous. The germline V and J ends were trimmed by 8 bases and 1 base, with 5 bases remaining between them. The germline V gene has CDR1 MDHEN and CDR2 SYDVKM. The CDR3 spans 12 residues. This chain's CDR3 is CASQKNTGELFF. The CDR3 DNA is TGTGCCAGCCAAAAGAACACCGGGGAGCTGTTTTTT.

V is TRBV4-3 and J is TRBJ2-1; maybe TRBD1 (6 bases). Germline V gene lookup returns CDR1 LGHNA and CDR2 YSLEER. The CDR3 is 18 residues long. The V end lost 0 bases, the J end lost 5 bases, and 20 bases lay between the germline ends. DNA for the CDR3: TGCGCCAGCAGCCAAGATTTAGGGACCGGGACACGGGACAATGAGCAGTTCTTC. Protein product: CASSQDLGTGTRDNEQFF.

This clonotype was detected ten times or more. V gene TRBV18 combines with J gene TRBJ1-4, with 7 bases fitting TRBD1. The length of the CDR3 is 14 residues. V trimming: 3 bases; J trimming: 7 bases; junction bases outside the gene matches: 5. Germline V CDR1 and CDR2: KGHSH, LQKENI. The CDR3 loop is CASSPATGTEKLFF. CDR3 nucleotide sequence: TGTGCCAGCTCACCTGCGACAGGGACTGAAAAACTGTTTTTT. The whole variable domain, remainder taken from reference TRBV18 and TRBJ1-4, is NAGVMQNPRHLVRRRGQEARLRCSPMKGHSHVYWYRQLPEEGLKFMVYLQKENIIDESGMPKERFSAEFPKEGPSILRIQQVVRGDSAAYFCASSPATGTEKLFFGSGTQLSVL.

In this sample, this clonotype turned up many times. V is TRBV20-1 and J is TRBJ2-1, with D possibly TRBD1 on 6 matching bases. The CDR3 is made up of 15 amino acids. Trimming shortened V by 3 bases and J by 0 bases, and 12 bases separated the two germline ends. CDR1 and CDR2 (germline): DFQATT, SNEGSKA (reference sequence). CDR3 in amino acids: CSARGATSSYNEQFF. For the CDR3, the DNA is TGCAGTGCTAGGGGGGCTACCAGCTCCTACAATGAGCAGTTCTTC.

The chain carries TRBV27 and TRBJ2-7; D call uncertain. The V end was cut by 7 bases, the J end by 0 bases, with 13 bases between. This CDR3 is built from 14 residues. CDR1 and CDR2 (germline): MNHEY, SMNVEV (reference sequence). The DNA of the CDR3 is TGTGCCAGCACCCTCACGTCCTCCTCCTACGAGCAGTACTTC. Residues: CASTLTSSSYEQYF.

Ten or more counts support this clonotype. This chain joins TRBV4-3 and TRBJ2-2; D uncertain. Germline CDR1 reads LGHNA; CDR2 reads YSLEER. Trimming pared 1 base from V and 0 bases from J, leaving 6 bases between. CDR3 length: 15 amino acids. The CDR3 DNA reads TGCGCCAGCAGCCAAGGACACGCGAACACCGGGGAGCTGTTTTTT. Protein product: CASSQGHANTGELFF.

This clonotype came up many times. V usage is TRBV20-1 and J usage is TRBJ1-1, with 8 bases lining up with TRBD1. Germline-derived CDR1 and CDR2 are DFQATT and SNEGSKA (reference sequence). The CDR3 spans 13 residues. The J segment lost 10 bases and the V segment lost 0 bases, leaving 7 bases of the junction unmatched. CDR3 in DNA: TGCAGTGCTAGAGATTCCGCCGACAGGGGAGCTTTCTTT. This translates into CSARDSADRGAFF.

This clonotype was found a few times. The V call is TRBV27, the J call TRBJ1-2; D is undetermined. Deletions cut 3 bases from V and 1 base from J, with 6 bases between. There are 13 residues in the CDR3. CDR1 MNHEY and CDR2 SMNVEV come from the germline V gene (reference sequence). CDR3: CASSFYINYGYTF. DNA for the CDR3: TGTGCCAGCAGTTTTTACATTAACTATGGCTACACCTTC.